The sequence of this T cell receptor (beta chain) was determined in a study of Ad26.COV2.S vaccination and SARS-CoV-2 variants. This sample's treatment: 15 to 20 received Ad26.COV2.S at low or high dose, single or two shots; about five received placebo; per-sample allocation not given. Sampling occurred on day 63 after the first vaccine or placebo injection. Immunization relied on an Ad26 vector, which expressed Wuhan-strain SARS-CoV-2 spike. Sequencing was performed with immunoSEQ multiplex PCR; in TCRdb, only in-frame clones are kept and a portion is missing. The sample includes about 680,000 clones, around 92% of them seen just once. Germline loops: CDR1 MNHEY, CDR2 SVGAGI. This CDR3 spans 14 amino acids. J gave up 4 bases and V 6 bases, and 3 bases lay outside the gene matches.

The clonotype was recovered from a person aged 18-60 years who received the Ad26.COV2.S COVID-19 vaccine or a placebo. The sequenced sample was peripheral blood, obtained in a trial of Ad26.COV2.S vaccine versus placebo. The chain has TRBV6-5 and TRBJ2-1; 10 bases map to TRBD2. The CDR3 DNA is TGTGCCAGCAGGGCGGGACTAGCGTACAATGAGCAGTTCTTC. Protein sequence: CASRAGLAYNEQFF.